The present TCR beta chain was sequenced within a study of regulatory T cells in long-lasting Graves disease. Time point in this sample: newly diagnosed GD, antithyroid drugs for less than 3 months. Following extraction of RNA from PBMCs, that RNA was used to make the TCR library. The source of the patients was an endocrinology department in Xi'an, China. EDTA tubes received roughly 9 milliliters of collected peripheral blood. Overall study findings and caveats: Accuracy may have suffered from the small sample size. Persistent disease exhibited a predilection for TRBV28, TRBJ1-2 and TRBJ2-5.

This clonotype was seen ten or more times. No antigen is known for it. The CDR3 loop spans 15 amino acids. Germline V gene data show CDR1 as PRHDT and CDR2 as FYEKMQ (reference sequence). Trimming shortened V by 0 bases and J by 4 bases, and 11 bases separated the two germline ends. TCR beta libraries were built with iRepertoire HTBI primers and Arm-PCR of CDR3 regions. TCRdb processed the multiplex PCR reads anew with MiXCR; each CDR3 protein has one entry. The sample lists a few hundred thousand distinct CDR3 sequences; 15% were seen once. The same data also went into a second study, on T cells in Graves' hyperthyroidism and ophthalmopathy.

The chain couples TRBV13 to TRBJ2-3, with no clear D. This sequence was found in a woman aged 40-49 years with Graves disease. The specimen was peripheral blood mononuclear cells (PBMCs), collected at new diagnosis, from a patient treated with antithyroid drugs. CDR3 bases: TGTGCCAGCAGCTTAGGTGGCTCTATAGCAGATACGCAGTATTTT. Protein: CASSLGGSIADTQYF.